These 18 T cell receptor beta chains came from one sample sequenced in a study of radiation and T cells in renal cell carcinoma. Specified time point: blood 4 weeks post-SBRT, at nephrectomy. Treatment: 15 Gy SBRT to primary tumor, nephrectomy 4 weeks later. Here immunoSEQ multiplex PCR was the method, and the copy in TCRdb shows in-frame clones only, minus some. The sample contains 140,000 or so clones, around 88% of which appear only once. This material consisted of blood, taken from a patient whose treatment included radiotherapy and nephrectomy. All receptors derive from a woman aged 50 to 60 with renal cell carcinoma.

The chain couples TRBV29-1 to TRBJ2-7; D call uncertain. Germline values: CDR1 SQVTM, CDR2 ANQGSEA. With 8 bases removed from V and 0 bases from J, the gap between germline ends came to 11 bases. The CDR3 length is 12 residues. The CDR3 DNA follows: TGCAGCATCAGGACGGCCTCCTACGAGCAGTACTTC. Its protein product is CSIRTASYEQYF.

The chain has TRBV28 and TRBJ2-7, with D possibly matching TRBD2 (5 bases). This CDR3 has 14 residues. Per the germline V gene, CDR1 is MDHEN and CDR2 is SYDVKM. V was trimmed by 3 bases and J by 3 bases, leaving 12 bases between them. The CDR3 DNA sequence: TGTGCCAGCAGTTTTTCCCTAGCTGACTACGAGCAGTACTTC. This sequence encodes CASSFSLADYEQYF.

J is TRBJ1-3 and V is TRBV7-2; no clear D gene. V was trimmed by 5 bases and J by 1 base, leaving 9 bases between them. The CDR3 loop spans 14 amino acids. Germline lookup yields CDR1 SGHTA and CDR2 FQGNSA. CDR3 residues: CASSPVISGNTIYF. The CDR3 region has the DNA TGTGCCAGCAGCCCAGTAATTTCTGGAAACACCATATATTTT.

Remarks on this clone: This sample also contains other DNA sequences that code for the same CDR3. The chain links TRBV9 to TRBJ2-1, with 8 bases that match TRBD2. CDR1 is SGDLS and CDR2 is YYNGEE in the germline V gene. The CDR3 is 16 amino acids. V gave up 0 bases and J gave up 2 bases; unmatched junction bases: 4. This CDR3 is CASSVGSGGAYNEQFF. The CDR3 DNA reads TGTGCCAGCAGCGTAGGGTCCGGGGGGGCCTACAATGAGCAGTTCTTC.

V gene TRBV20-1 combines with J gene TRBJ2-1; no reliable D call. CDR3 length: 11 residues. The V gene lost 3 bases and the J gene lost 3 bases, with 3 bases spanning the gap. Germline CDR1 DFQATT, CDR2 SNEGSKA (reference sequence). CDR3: CSARHYNEQFF. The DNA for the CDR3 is TGCAGTGCTAGGCACTACAATGAGCAGTTCTTC.

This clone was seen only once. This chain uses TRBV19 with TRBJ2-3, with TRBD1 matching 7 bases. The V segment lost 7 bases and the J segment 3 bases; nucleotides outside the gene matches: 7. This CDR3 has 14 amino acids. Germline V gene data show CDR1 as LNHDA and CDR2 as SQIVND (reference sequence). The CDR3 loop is CASTTGQWTDTQYF. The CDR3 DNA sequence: TGTGCCAGTACCACGGGACAGTGGACAGATACGCAGTATTTT.

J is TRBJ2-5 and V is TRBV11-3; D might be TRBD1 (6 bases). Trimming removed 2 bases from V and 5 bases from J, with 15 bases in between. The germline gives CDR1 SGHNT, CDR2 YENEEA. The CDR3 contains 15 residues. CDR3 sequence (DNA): TGTGCCAGCAGCTTATTTGGGGGCTTTGAGGAGACCCAGTACTTC. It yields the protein CASSLFGGFEETQYF.

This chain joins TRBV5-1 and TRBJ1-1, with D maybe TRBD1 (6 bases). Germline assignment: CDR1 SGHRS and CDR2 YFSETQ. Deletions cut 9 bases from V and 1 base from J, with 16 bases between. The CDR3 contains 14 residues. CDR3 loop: CATAPRTANTEAFF. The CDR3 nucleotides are TGCGCCACCGCCCCCAGGACAGCGAACACTGAAGCTTTCTTT. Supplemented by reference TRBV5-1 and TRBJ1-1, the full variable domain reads KAGVTQTPRYLIKTRGQQVTLSCSPISGHRSVSWYQQTPGQGLQFLFEYFSETQRNKGNFPGRFSGRQFSNSRSEMNVSTLELGDSALYLCATAPRTANTEAFFGQGTRLTVV.

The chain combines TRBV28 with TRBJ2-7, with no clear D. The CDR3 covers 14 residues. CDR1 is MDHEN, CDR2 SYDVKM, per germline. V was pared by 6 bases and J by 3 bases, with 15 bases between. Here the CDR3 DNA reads TGTGCCAGCAGGGGCTCCGGACGGAGCTACGAGCAGTACTTC. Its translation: CASRGSGRSYEQYF.

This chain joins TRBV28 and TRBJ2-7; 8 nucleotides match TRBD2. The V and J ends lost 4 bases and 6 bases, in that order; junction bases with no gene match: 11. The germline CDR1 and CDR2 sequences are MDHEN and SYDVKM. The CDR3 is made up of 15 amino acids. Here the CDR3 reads CASSWDGRVGSEQYF. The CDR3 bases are TGTGCCAGCAGTTGGGACGGGAGGGTCGGTAGCGAGCAGTACTTC.

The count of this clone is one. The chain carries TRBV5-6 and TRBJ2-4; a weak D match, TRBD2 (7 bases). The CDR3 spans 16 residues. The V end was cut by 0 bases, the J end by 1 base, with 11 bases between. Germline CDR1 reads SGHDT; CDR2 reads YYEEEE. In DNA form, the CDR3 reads TGTGCCAGCAGCTTGGCTGGGGGGGCGGCCAAAAACATTCAGTACTTC. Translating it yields CASSLAGGAAKNIQYF.

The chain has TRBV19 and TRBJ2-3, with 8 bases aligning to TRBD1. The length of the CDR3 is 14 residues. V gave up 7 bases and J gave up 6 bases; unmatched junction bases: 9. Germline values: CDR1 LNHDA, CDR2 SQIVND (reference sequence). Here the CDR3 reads CASNRGDSGDTQYF. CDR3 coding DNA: TGTGCCAGTAACAGGGGGGACAGCGGGGATACGCAGTATTTT.

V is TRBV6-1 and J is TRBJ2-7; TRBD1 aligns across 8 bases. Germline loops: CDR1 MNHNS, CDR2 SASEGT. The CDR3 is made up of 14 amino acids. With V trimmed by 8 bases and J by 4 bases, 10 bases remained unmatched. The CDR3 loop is CASPPGTGPYEQYF. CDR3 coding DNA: TGTGCCAGCCCGCCCGGGACAGGTCCATACGAGCAGTACTTC.

The CDR3 coding sequence is TGCAGTGCGGGGGACATGCGGGCCCAGCATTTT. It is translated as CSAGDMRAQHF. V gene TRBV20-1 combines with J gene TRBJ1-5; a weak D match, TRBD1 (6 bases). Trimming left V 6 bases short and J 11 bases short, with 14 bases between. CDR3 length: 11 residues. Germline CDR1 DFQATT, CDR2 SNEGSKA (reference sequence).

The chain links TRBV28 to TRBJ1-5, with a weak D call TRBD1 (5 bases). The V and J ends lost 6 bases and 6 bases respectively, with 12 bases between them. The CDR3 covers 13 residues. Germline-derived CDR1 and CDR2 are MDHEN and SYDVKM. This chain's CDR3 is CASRLDSFQPQHF. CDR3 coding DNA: TGTGCCAGCAGACTAGACAGCTTTCAGCCCCAGCATTTT.

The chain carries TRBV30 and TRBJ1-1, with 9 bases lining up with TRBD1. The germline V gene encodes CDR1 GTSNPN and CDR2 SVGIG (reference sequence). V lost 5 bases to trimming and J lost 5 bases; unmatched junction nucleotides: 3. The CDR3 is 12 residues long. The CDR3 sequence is CAWRDRETEAFF. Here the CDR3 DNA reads TGTGCCTGGCGGGACAGGGAGACTGAAGCTTTCTTT.

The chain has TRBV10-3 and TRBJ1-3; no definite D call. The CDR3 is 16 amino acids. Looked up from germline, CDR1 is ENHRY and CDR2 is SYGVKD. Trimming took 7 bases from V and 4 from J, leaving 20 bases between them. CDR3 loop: CAITQTGRVGGNTIYF. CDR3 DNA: TGTGCCATCACCCAAACTGGCCGGGTAGGCGGAAACACCATATATTTT.

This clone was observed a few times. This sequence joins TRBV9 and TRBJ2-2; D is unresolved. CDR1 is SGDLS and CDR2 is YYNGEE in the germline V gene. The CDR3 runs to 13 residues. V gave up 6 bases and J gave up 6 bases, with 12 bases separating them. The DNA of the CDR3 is TGTGCCAGCACCCCCACGTGGGCCGGGGAGCTGTTTTTT. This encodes CASTPTWAGELFF. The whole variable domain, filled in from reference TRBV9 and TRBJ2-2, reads DSGVTQTPKHLITATGQRVTLRCSPRSGDLSVYWYQQSLDQGLQFLIQYYNGEERAKGNILERFSAQQFPDLHSELNLSSLELGDSALYFCASTPTWAGELFFGEGSRLTVL.